The sequence of this T cell receptor beta chain was determined in a study of T cell changes during pregnancy in multiple sclerosis. J was trimmed by 10 bases and V by 3 bases; bases with no gene match: 8. The CDR3 totals 14 residues. Germline V CDR1 and CDR2: MNHEY, SVGAGI. Libraries were prepared by immunoSEQ multiplex PCR; TCRdb keeps only in-frame clonotypes and omits some of them. The data contain tens of thousands of clones, around 94% of them singletons. This sequence was found in a female donor with multiple sclerosis, enrolled in a pregnancy study. Here the sequenced sample was peripheral blood, taken in the third trimester of pregnancy. The chain carries TRBV6-5 and TRBJ1-4; 7 nucleotides agree with TRBD1. CDR3 amino acids: CASSYSEGAGKLFF. The DNA for the CDR3 is TGTGCCAGCAGTTATAGTGAGGGGGCAGGAAAACTGTTTTTT.